This TCR beta chain emerged from a study of identical twins. Notes on this clonotype: As yet, its antigen is unknown.

Regarding the study as a whole: Cord blood beta clonotypes present at high abundance carried fewer insertions; no such pattern appeared in memory repertoires.

Carrying unique molecular identifiers, the cDNA also gained a universal primer site through template switching. TCRdb re-called the 5' RACE reads with MiXCR, one entry per CDR3 protein. The sample yields a few hundred thousand distinct CDR3 sequences, over 9% seen once. Germline V CDR1 and CDR2: SGHVS, FNYEAQ. CDR3 length: 16 residues. The junction had 12 bases not matched to a gene; V was cut back by 5 bases and J by 7 bases. These data are also associated with another study on yellow fever vaccine responses in identical twins.

The chain carries TRBV7-6 and TRBJ2-1, with 9 bases fitting TRBD2. Sequencing input: CD8+ T cells sorted from blood. The sequence derives from a young woman in good health. CDR3 DNA: TGTGCCAGCAGCCTGGGACGGCCTAGCGGGGTGAATGAGCAGTTCTTC. Translation: CASSLGRPSGVNEQFF.